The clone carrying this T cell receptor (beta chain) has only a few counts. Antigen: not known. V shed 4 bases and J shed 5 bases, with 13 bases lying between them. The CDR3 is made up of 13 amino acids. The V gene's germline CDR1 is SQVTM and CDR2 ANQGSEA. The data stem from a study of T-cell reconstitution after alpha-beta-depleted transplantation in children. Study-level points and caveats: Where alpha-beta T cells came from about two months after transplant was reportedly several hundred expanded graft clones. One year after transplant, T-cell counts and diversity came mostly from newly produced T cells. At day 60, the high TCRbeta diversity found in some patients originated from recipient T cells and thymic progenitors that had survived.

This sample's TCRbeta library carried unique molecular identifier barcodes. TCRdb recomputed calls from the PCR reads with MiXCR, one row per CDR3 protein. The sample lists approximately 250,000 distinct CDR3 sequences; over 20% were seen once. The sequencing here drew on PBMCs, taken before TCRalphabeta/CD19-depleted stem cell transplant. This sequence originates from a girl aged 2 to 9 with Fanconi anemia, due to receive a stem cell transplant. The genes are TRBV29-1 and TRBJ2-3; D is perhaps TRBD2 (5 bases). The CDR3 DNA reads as TGCAGCGTTGTCGCTCTAGCCTTAGATACGCAGTATTTT. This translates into CSVVALALDTQYF.